Listed below are T cell receptor beta chains from one sample, sequenced in a study of T cell responses to AZD1222 COVID-19 vaccine. Profiled with immunoSEQ multiplex PCR; TCRdb holds only in-frame clones, not every one. The sample consists of approximately 30,000 clones, approximately 86% of them appearing once. Here the sequenced sample was peripheral blood, taken on day 0 of AZD1222 vaccination. The receptors were gathered from an adult in good health. Each CDR3 is given with its conserved first and last residue. D genes are given only for firm matches. Size is omitted from some rows. Given values are once, few, many or a class for expanded clones.

v_call,j_call,d_call,clone_size,cdr3_aa,cdr3_nt
TRBV29-1,TRBJ1-2,TRBD1,NA,CSVAGQGAYGYTF,TGCAGCGTTGCGGGACAGGGGGCCTATGGCTACACCTTC
TRBV19,TRBJ1-2,TRBD1,NA,CASAPRDRAHYGYTF,TGTGCCAGTGCACCCCGGGACAGAGCCCATTATGGCTACACCTTC
TRBV7-9,TRBJ2-1,TRBD1,few,CASSLGTGEQFF,TGTGCCAGCAGCTTGGGGACAGGGGAGCAGTTCTTC
TRBV5-1,TRBJ2-7,TRBD1,few,CASSGPGQILYEQYF,TGCGCCAGCAGCGGCCCGGGACAGATCCTTTACGAGCAGTACTTC
TRBV7-2,TRBJ1-2,TRBD1,NA,CASRFDRDYGYTF,TGTGCCAGCAGATTCGACAGGGACTATGGCTACACCTTC
TRBV28,TRBJ2-5,TRBD2,once,CASSHGTSGIETQYF,TGTGCCAGCAGTCACGGGACTAGCGGGATAGAGACCCAGTACTTC
TRBV28,TRBJ1-2,TRBD1,NA,CASSLGAGGLGYTF,TGTGCCAGCAGCCTCGGGGCAGGGGGCTTAGGCTACACCTTC
TRBV5-5,TRBJ1-1,NA,NA,CASSYQQRLNTEAFF,TGTGCCAGCAGCTACCAACAGAGGCTCAACACTGAAGCTTTCTTT
TRBV20-1,TRBJ2-3,NA,NA,CSASGDPRRTDTQYF,TGCAGTGCTAGTGGGGACCCCCGGCGCACAGATACGCAGTATTTT
TRBV7-9,TRBJ2-3,TRBD2,NA,CASSSTSETDTQYF,TGTGCCAGCAGCTCCACTAGCGAGACAGATACGCAGTATTTT
TRBV27,TRBJ1-6,TRBD1,once,CASSLTGEDYNSPLHF,TGTGCCAGCAGTTTGACAGGGGAGGACTATAATTCACCCCTCCACTTT
TRBV5-4,TRBJ2-1,TRBD2,once,CASGPQNGGDEQFF,TGTGCCAGCGGGCCGCAGAACGGGGGGGATGAGCAGTTCTTC
TRBV9,TRBJ2-6,NA,NA,CASSAPGSSGANVLTF,TGTGCCAGCAGCGCCCCAGGGTCCTCTGGGGCCAACGTCCTGACTTTC
TRBV7-7,TRBJ2-7,NA,NA,CASSLQDRYEQYF,TGTGCCAGCAGCTTACAGGACCGATACGAGCAGTACTTC
TRBV7-6,TRBJ1-1,TRBD1,NA,CASSSTGGVTEAFF,TGTGCCAGCAGCTCGACAGGGGGCGTCACTGAAGCTTTCTTT
TRBV19,TRBJ1-4,NA,NA,CASSIQASNEKLFF,TGTGCCAGTAGTATCCAGGCCAGCAATGAAAAACTGTTTTTT
TRBV20-1,TRBJ2-1,TRBD2,NA,CSASSGGAGNEQFF,TGCAGTGCTAGTAGCGGGGGGGCTGGCAATGAGCAGTTCTTC
TRBV30,TRBJ1-2,NA,NA,CAWSNRDYYGYTF,TGTGCCTGGAGTAACAGGGATTACTATGGCTACACCTTC
TRBV7-2,TRBJ2-7,TRBD2,NA,CASSRTSSEQYF,TGTGCCAGCAGCCGGACTAGCTCGGAGCAGTACTTC